The subject of this entry is one TCR beta chain. The entry originates in a study of blood T cell repertoires in COVID-19. Whole-study context: Both acute and convalescent COVID-19 samples were obtained from the United States, Italy and Spain. PBMCs, B-cell-depleted T cells, or T cells provided the cDNA or gDNA that made up the material.

Trimming pared 6 bases from V and 1 base from J, leaving 12 bases between. This CDR3 contains 14 residues. Germline CDR1 LGHDT, CDR2 YNNKEL (reference sequence). Sequencing used immunoSEQ multiplex PCR; TCRdb keeps in-frame clones, though not all of them. The sample yields fewer than 150,000 clones, roughly nine tenths seen once. The rearrangement joins TRBV3-1 (or the pseudogene TRBV3-2) to TRBJ1-1; no reliable D call. The source is a human donor in a cohort sampled during active COVID-19. Sequenced: peripheral blood. The DNA for the CDR3 is TGTGCCAGCAGTCAACATCCGGGGAACACTGAAGCTTTCTTT. It yields the protein CASSQHPGNTEAFF.